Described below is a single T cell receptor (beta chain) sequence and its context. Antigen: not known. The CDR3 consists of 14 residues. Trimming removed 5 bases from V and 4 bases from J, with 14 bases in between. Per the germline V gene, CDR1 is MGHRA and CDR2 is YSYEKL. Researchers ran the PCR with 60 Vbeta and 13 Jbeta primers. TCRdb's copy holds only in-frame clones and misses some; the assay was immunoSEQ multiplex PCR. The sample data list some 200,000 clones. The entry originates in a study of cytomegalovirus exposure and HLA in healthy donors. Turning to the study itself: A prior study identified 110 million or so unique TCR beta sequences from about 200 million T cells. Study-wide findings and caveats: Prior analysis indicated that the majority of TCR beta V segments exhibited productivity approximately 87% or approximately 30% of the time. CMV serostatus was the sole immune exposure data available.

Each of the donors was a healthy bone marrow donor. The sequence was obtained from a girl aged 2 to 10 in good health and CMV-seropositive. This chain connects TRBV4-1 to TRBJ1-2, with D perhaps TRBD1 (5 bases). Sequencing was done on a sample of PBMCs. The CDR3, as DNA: TGCGCCAGCAGCTCCCTCGGGCAGGGCTATGGCTACACCTTC. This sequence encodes CASSSLGQGYGYTF.